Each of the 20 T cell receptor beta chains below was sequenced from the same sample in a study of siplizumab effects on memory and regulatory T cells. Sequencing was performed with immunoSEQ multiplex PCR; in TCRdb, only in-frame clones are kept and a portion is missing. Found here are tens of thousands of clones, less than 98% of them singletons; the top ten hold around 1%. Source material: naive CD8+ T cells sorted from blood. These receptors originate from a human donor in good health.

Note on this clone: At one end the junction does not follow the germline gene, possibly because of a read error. The CDR3 protein is CASSSSTGELFF. CDR3 bases: TGTGCTAGCAGCTCATCGACCGGGGAGCTGTTTTTT. The chain combines TRBV7-7 with TRBJ2-2; D unclear. Germline V gene sequence: CDR1 SSHAT, CDR2 FNYEAQ (reference sequence). This CDR3 is 12 amino acids long.

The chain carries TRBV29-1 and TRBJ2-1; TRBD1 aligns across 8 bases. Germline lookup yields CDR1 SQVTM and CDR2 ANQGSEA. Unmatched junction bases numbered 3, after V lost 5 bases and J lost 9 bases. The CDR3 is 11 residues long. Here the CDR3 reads CSVLTGGEQFF. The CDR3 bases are TGCAGCGTTCTTACAGGGGGTGAGCAGTTCTTC.

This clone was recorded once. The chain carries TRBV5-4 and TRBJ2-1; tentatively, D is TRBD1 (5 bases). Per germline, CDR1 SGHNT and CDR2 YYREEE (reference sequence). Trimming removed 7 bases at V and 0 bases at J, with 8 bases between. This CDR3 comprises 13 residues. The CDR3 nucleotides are TGTGCCAGCGGCGACAGCTCCTACAATGAGCAGTTCTTC. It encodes CASGDSSYNEQFF.

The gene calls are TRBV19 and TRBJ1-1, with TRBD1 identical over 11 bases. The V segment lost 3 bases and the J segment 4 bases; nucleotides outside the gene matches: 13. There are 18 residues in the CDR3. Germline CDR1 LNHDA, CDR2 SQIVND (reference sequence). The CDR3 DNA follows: TGTGCCAGTAGTATTAATTTGGACAGGGGGCTTGGCAGCACTGAAGCTTTCTTT. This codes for CASSINLDRGLGSTEAFF.

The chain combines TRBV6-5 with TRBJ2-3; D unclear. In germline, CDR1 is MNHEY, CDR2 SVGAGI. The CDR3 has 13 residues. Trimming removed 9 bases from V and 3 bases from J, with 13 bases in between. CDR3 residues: CASAGVRTDTQYF. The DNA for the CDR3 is TGTGCCAGTGCCGGAGTACGGACAGATACGCAGTATTTT.

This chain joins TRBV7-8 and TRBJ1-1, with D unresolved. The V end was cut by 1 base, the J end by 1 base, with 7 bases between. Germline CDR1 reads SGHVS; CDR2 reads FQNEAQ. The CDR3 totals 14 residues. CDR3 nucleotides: TGTGCCAGCAGCTTAGGGGGTACGAACACTGAAGCTTTCTTT. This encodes CASSLGGTNTEAFF.

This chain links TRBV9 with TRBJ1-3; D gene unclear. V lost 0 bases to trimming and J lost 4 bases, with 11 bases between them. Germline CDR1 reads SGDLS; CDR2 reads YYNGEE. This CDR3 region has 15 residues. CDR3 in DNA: TGTGCCAGCAGCGTAGATGATACCACCGGAAACACCATATATTTT. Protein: CASSVDDTTGNTIYF.

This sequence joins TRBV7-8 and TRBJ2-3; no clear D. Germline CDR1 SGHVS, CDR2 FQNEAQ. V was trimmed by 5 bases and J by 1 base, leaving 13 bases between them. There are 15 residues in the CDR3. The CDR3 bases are TGTGCCAGCAGCACCATTGTGGGCGGCACAGATACGCAGTATTTT. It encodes CASSTIVGGTDTQYF.

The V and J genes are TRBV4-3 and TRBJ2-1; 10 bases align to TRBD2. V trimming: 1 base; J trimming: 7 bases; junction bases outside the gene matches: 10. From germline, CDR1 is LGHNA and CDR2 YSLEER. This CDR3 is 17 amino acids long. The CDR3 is CASSQAPSGSLANEQFF. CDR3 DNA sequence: TGCGCCAGCAGCCAAGCTCCTAGCGGGAGTTTAGCAAATGAGCAGTTCTTC.

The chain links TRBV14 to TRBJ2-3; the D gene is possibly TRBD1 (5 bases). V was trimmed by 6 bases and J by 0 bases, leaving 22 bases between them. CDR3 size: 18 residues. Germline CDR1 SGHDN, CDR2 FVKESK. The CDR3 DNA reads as TGTGCCAGCAGACAATCCAGGGAAGGACATCCTAGCACAGATACGCAGTATTTT. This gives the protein CASRQSREGHPSTDTQYF.

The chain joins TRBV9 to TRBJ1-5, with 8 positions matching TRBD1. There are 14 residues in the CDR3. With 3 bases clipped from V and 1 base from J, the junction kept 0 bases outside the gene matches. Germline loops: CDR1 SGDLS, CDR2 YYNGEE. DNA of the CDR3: TGTGCCAGCAGCGGGACAGGGAGCAATCAGCCCCAGCATTTT. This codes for CASSGTGSNQPQHF.

CDR3 DNA sequence: TGTGCCAGCAGCTTAGCTAGCGGGAGCTACGAGCAGTACTTC. Protein sequence: CASSLASGSYEQYF. This chain links TRBV7-2 with TRBJ2-7, with TRBD2 identical over 9 bases. The ends lost 0 bases at V and 3 bases at J; junction bases unmatched: 0. CDR3 length: 14 residues. Germline loops: CDR1 SGHTA, CDR2 FQGNSA. Drawing the rest from reference TRBV7-2 and TRBJ2-7, the complete variable domain is GAGVSQSPSNKVTEKGKDVELRCDPISGHTALYWYRQSLGQGLEFLIYFQGNSAPDKSGLPSDRFSAERTGGSVSTLTIQRTQQEDSAVYLCASSLASGSYEQYFGPGTRLTVT.

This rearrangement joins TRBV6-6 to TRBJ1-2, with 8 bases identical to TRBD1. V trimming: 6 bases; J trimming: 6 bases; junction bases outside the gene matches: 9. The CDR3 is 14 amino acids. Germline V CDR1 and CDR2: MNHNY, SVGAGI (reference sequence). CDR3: CASRGLDREDGYTF. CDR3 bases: TGTGCCAGCAGAGGACTGGACAGGGAGGATGGCTACACCTTC.

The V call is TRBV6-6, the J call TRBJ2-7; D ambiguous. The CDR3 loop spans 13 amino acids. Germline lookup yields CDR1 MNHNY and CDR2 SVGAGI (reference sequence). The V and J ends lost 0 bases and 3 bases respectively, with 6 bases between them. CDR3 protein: CASSYSFFYEQYF. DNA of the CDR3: TGTGCCAGCAGTTACTCTTTTTTCTACGAGCAGTACTTC.

This CDR3 reads CASSQDPAGPYEQYF. The CDR3 region has the DNA TGCGCCAGCAGCCAAGATCCAGCAGGCCCCTACGAGCAGTACTTC. The chain employs TRBV4-3 and TRBJ2-7; no clear D gene. The CDR3 loop spans 15 amino acids. CDR1 and CDR2 from the germline V gene are LGHNA and YSLEER. V lost 0 bases and J 2 bases, leaving 11 bases between the germline ends.

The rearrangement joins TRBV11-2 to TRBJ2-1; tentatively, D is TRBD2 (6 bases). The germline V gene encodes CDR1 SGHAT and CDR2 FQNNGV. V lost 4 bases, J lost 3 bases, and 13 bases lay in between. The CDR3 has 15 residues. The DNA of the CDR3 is TGTGCCAGCAGCTCAACGGGAGTAAACTACAATGAGCAGTTCTTC. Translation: CASSSTGVNYNEQFF.

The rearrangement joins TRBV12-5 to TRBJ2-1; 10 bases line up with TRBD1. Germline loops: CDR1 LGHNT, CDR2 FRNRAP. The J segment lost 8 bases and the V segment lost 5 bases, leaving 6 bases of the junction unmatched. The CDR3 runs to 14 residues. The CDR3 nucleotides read TGTGCTAGTGGTACGGGACAGGGGAAGTATGAGCAGTTCTTC. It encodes CASGTGQGKYEQFF.

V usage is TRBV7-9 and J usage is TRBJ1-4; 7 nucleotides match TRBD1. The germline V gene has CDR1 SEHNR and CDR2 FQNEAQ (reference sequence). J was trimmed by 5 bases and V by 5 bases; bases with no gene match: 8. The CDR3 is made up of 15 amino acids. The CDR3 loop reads CASSLPWGQNEKLFF. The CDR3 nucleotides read TGTGCCAGCAGCCTGCCCTGGGGACAGAATGAAAAACTGTTTTTT.

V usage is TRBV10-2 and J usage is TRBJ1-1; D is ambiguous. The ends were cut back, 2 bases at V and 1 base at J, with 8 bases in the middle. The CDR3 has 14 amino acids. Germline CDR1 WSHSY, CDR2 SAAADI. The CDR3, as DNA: TGCGCCAGCAGTGAGGGGTTGGGGAACACTGAAGCTTTCTTT. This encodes CASSEGLGNTEAFF.

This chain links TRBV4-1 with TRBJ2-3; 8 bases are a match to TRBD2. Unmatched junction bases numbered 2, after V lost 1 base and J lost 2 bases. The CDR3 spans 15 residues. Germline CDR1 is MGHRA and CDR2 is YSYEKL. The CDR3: CASSQGGGLTDTQYF. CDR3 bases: TGCGCCAGCAGCCAAGGCGGGGGGCTCACAGATACGCAGTATTTT.